This is a list of T cell receptor beta chains from one sample in a study of cytomegalovirus exposure and HLA in healthy donors. The protocol was immunoSEQ multiplex PCR, while the TCRdb copy is restricted to in-frame clones and leaves out a portion. This sample has 100,000 to 150,000 clones, with approximately 80% found just once. Specimen: PBMCs. The receptors originated from a woman in her thirties or forties in good health and CMV-seronegative. The CDR3 runs from the conserved cysteine through the conserved F or W. D genes are given only for firm matches. Size tells how often a clone was seen (once, few, many) or the class of an expanded clone, and some rows leave it out.

>.|.|TRBJ1-1|TRBV18
TGTGCCAGCTCATCCCAACCAGCCGGGGGGACGACCACTGAAGCTTTCTTT
CASSSQPAGGTTTEAFF
>.|.|TRBJ1-6|TRBV19
TGTGCCAGTACGGGAACAAATTCACCCCTCCACTTT
CASTGTNSPLHF
>.|.|TRBJ2-5|TRBV5-1
TGCGCCAGCAGCTTGGGTGTAATGGAGACCCAGTACTTC
CASSLGVMETQYF
>.|.|TRBJ1-2|TRBV6-5
TGTGCCAGCAGTTACCGGGGCAGGACTACTGGCTACACCTTC
CASSYRGRTTGYTF
>.|.|TRBJ1-1|TRBV6-1
TGTGCCAGCAGTGAAGCCACGGGGAGCGGGTCAGAAGCTTTCTTT
CASSEATGSGSEAFF
>few|.|TRBJ1-4|TRBV28
TGTGCCAGCGGGGACGGGGGGGGCCTTAATGAAAAACTGTTTTTT
CASGDGGGLNEKLFF
>.|.|TRBJ1-2|TRBV5-1
TGCGCCAGCAGCTCCCTTCCCGGGTCAACCTTGGTCTATGGCTACACCTTC
CASSSLPGSTLVYGYTF
>.|.|TRBJ2-7|TRBV27
TGTGCCAGCAGTTTATTCTCCGGGAGCTACGAGCAGTACTTC
CASSLFSGSYEQYF
>.|.|TRBJ1-1|TRBV6-1
TGTGCCAGCAGCGAAGGGAGAATGAACACTGAAGCTTTCTTT
CASSEGRMNTEAFF
>few|.|TRBJ2-7|TRBV30
TGTGCCTGGAGTGTACCCCCCCGCGCTTTCTACTCCTACGAGCAGTACTTC
CAWSVPPRAFYSYEQYF
>.|.|TRBJ1-5|TRBV28
TGTGCCAGCAGTTTAAGCGGAAATAGCAATCAGCCCCAGCATTTT
CASSLSGNSNQPQHF
>.|.|TRBJ1-3|TRBV6-5
TGTGCCAGCAGTGACGCAGGGTGGGGAAACACCATATATTTT
CASSDAGWGNTIYF
>.|.|TRBJ2-7|TRBV29-1
TGCAGCGTTGAAGGACAGGCGGAGCAGTACTTC
CSVEGQAEQYF
>few|.|TRBJ1-5|TRBV6-1
TGTGCCAGCAGTGTACCCGGGCAGCCCCAGCATTTT
CASSVPGQPQHF
>.|TRBD1|TRBJ2-5|TRBV9
TGTGCCAGCAGCCTCGGGACAGCTAGGGAGACCCAGTACTTC
CASSLGTARETQYF
>.|.|TRBJ2-2|TRBV7-3
TGTGCCAGCAGCTTACGGGATGTAGGCGGGGAGCTGTTTTTT
CASSLRDVGGELFF
>.|.|TRBJ1-5|TRBV21-1
TGTGCCAGCACCAAAAATCTATATAGCAATCAGCCCCAGCATTTT
CASTKNLYSNQPQHF
>.|.|TRBJ2-2|TRBV19
TGTGCCAGTAGTGGCTTAATGAACACCGGGGAGCTGTTTTTT
CASSGLMNTGELFF
>.|.|TRBJ2-3|TRBV28
TGTGCCAGCAGCCCGACAGCCACAGATACGCAGTATTTT
CASSPTATDTQYF
>.|.|TRBJ2-2|TRBV18
TGTGCCAGCTCACCAGGATTACAGACTATTTCGAACACCGGGGAGCTGTTTTTT
CASSPGLQTISNTGELFF
>.|TRBD1|TRBJ2-2|TRBV5-4
TGTGCCAGCAGCCTCGGACAGGCCTTCACCGGGGAGCTGTTTTTT
CASSLGQAFTGELFF
>.|TRBD2|TRBJ2-3|TRBV7-2
TGTGCCAGCAGTTGGCGGGGGGAGGGCGCAGATACGCAGTATTTT
CASSWRGEGADTQYF
>.|TRBD2|TRBJ2-7|TRBV7-6
TGTGCCAGCAGCGTACTAGCGGGGGGTTCCTACGAGCAGTACTTC
CASSVLAGGSYEQYF
>.|TRBD1|TRBJ2-7|TRBV5-4
TGTGCCAGCAGCTTGGCGGTCGGGACAGGAGCCTACGAGCAGTACTTC
CASSLAVGTGAYEQYF
>.|.|TRBJ2-5|TRBV5-1
TGCGCCAGCAGCTTGGACTCGCCGAGGGAGCAGTACTTC
CASSLDSPREQYF
>.|.|TRBJ1-2|TRBV27
TGTGCCAGCAGTCCCCGTTGGGGGGACTATGGCTACACCTTC
CASSPRWGDYGYTF
>.|.|TRBJ1-1|TRBV6-5
TGTGCCAGCAGGAGGACAAGGGGCAACACTGAAGCTTTCTTT
CASRRTRGNTEAFF
>few|.|TRBJ1-4|TRBV7-2
TGTGCCAGCAGCCGACGTGGGGGGGGGCCGGGTGAAAAACTGTTTTTT
CASSRRGGGPGEKLFF
>.|.|TRBJ1-5|TRBV5-1
TGCGCCAGCAGCTTGGATCGGGGAAGCAATCAGCCCCAGCATTTT
CASSLDRGSNQPQHF
>.|.|TRBJ2-3|TRBV30
TGTGCCTGGAGAGTGGGAGAAGACACAGATACGCAGTATTTT
CAWRVGEDTDTQYF
>.|TRBD2|TRBJ2-5|TRBV11-2
TGTGCCAGCAGCCGACTAGCCTCCCAAGAGACCCAGTACTTC
CASSRLASQETQYF
>.|TRBD2|TRBJ2-7|TRBV25-1
TGTGCCAGCAGTGAAACCGGGACTAGAAACGAGCAGTACTTC
CASSETGTRNEQYF
>.|TRBD1|TRBJ2-7|TRBV15
TGTGCCACCAGCAGAGGGACAGGGACTGGGATCTACGAGCAGTACTTC
CATSRGTGTGIYEQYF
>.|.|TRBJ2-7|TRBV10-3
TGTGCCATCAGTCATAGGACAGCCTACGAGCAGTACTTC
CAISHRTAYEQYF
>.|TRBD1|TRBJ2-2|TRBV9
TGTGCCAGCAGCCCAGGACAGGGTCACCGGGAGCTGTTTTTT
CASSPGQGHRELFF
>.|TRBD1|TRBJ1-1|TRBV6-1
TGTGCCAGCAGTGTCACAGGGGAGGAGACTGAAGCTTTCTTT
CASSVTGEETEAFF
>.|.|TRBJ1-1|TRBV11-2
TGTGCCAGCAGCTTAACCGGGGAGACTGAAGCTTTCTTT
CASSLTGETEAFF
>.|.|TRBJ1-2|TRBV29-1
TGCAGCGTAGCCGACACGAACTATGGCTACACCTTC
CSVADTNYGYTF
>.|.|TRBJ2-1|TRBV5-4
TGTGCCAGCATCGGCTCCTACAATGAGCAGTTCTTC
CASIGSYNEQFF
>.|.|TRBJ2-3|TRBV10-2
TGCGCCAGCAGTGATTGGCAGGCATCTAGCACAGATACGCAGTATTTT
CASSDWQASSTDTQYF
>.|.|TRBJ2-2|TRBV2
TGTGCCAGCAGTGAAGACCCCAGAAACACCGGGGAGCTGTTTTTT
CASSEDPRNTGELFF
>.|.|TRBJ1-3|TRBV6-5
TGTGCCTCAGGCCAGGGCCTCGGAAACACCATATATTTT
CASGQGLGNTIYF